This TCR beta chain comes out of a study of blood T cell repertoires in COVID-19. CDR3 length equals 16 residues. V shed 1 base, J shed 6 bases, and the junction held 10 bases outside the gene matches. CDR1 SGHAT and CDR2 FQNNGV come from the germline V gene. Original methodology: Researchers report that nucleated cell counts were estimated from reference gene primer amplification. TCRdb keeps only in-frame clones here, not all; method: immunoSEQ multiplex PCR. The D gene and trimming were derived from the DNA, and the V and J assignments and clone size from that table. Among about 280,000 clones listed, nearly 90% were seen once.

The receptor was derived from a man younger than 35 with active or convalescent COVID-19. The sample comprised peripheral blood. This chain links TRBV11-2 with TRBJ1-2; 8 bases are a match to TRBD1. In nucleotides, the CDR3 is TGTGCCAGCAGCTTAGTACCCGGGCAGGGGGCTGATGGCTACACCTTC. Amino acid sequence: CASSLVPGQGADGYTF.